This TCR beta chain emerged from a study of CD8 T cells in ankylosing spondylitis. The CDR3 loop spans 14 amino acids. Germline CDR1 and CDR2: DFQATT and SNEGSKA (reference sequence). V lost 1 base, J lost 3 bases, and 9 bases lay in between. TCRdb re-analysed the 5' RACE reads in MiXCR, keeping a single row per CDR3 protein. The repertoire holds roughly 130,000 distinct CDR3 sequences, with 7% as singletons. Study observations and caveats: Significant enrichment of disease-linked clones was reported in matched ankylosing spondylitis synovial fluid.

Concerning this clonotype: Its antigen remains unidentified.

V is TRBV20-1 and J is TRBJ2-2; tentative D call: TRBD2 (6 bases). The specimen was blood, either unsorted or a sorted T cell fraction (not recorded which). The TCR sequence derives from a male donor with ankylosing spondylitis or in good health (not recorded which). The CDR3 nucleotides are TGCAGTGCTAGAGGCGGGGCGGACACCGGGGAGCTGTTTTTT. Encoded protein: CSARGGADTGELFF.